Listed below are T cell receptor beta chains from one sample, sequenced in a study of blood T cells in healthy people across ages. TCRdb processed the 5' RACE reads anew with MiXCR; each CDR3 protein has one entry. The sample has around 1,500,000 distinct CDR3 sequences; 42% are singletons. Sample: blood. These receptors all stem from a woman aged 18-30 years in good health. CDR3s include the opening cysteine and the closing phenylalanine or tryptophan. Each record gives: CDR3 protein, CDR3 DNA, J gene, D gene, V gene, clone size. The D gene is left open where the match is weak. The size field is filled for only some rows; it gives once, few, many or a size class.

cdr3_aa: CASSVSGGGSGQETQYF
cdr3_nt: TGTGCCAGCAGCGTAAGTGGGGGGGGTAGCGGCCAAGAGACCCAGTACTTC
j_call: TRBJ2-5
d_call: TRBD2
v_call: TRBV9
clone_size: few

cdr3_aa: CAWSGGVGGYTF
cdr3_nt: TGTGCCTGGAGTGGAGGGGTAGGTGGCTACACCTTC
j_call: TRBJ1-2
d_call: -
v_call: TRBV30
clone_size: few

cdr3_aa: CSAPGPYNEQFF
cdr3_nt: TGCAGTGCCCCAGGCCCGTACAATGAGCAGTTCTTC
j_call: TRBJ2-1
d_call: -
v_call: TRBV20-1
clone_size: few

cdr3_aa: CASSQEEGLAGRAEQFF
cdr3_nt: TGCGCCAGCAGCCAAGAGGAAGGGCTAGCGGGAAGAGCTGAGCAGTTCTTC
j_call: TRBJ2-1
d_call: TRBD2
v_call: TRBV4-1
clone_size: few

cdr3_aa: CSACGLADLNEQYF
cdr3_nt: TGCAGTGCTTGTGGACTAGCGGATCTCAATGAGCAGTACTTC
j_call: TRBJ2-7
d_call: TRBD2
v_call: TRBV20-1
clone_size: -

cdr3_aa: CSVDPELAPFTDTQYF
cdr3_nt: TGCAGCGTTGATCCGGAACTAGCGCCCTTCACAGATACGCAGTATTTT
j_call: TRBJ2-3
d_call: TRBD2
v_call: TRBV29-1
clone_size: few

cdr3_aa: CASSEFSSSGIKETQYF
cdr3_nt: TGCGCCAGCAGTGAGTTCTCCTCTAGCGGGATCAAAGAGACCCAGTACTTC
j_call: TRBJ2-5
d_call: TRBD2
v_call: TRBV10-1
clone_size: -

cdr3_aa: CASSQGGQVYGYTF
cdr3_nt: TGCGCCAGCAGCCAAGGGGGACAGGTCTATGGCTACACCTTC
j_call: TRBJ1-2
d_call: TRBD1
v_call: TRBV4-1
clone_size: -

cdr3_aa: CSASLQTSYGYTF
cdr3_nt: TGCAGTGCTAGCTTGCAGACCTCCTATGGCTACACCTTC
j_call: TRBJ1-2
d_call: -
v_call: TRBV20-1
clone_size: few

cdr3_aa: CASSQLSAGEGYEQYF
cdr3_nt: TGTGCCAGCAGCCAACTCTCAGCGGGAGAGGGGTACGAGCAGTACTTC
j_call: TRBJ2-7
d_call: TRBD2
v_call: TRBV3-1
clone_size: -

cdr3_aa: CASSLRLHTYEQYF
cdr3_nt: TGTGCCAGCAGTTTAAGGCTACATACCTACGAGCAGTACTTC
j_call: TRBJ2-7
d_call: -
v_call: TRBV12-3/TRBV12-4
clone_size: few

cdr3_aa: CASGWTFSNQPQHF
cdr3_nt: TGTGCTAGTGGATGGACGTTTAGCAATCAGCCCCAGCATTTT
j_call: TRBJ1-5
d_call: -
v_call: TRBV12-5
clone_size: once

cdr3_aa: CARSRDPGFDASYEQYF
cdr3_nt: TGCGCCAGAAGCCGGGACCCGGGATTCGACGCCTCCTACGAGCAGTACTTC
j_call: TRBJ2-7
d_call: -
v_call: TRBV10-2
clone_size: -

cdr3_aa: CASSPPRRQPNTGELFF
cdr3_nt: TGTGCCAGCAGTCCGCCCCGTAGGCAGCCCAACACCGGGGAGCTGTTTTTT
j_call: TRBJ2-2
d_call: -
v_call: TRBV6-6
clone_size: few

cdr3_aa: CASGPPEGYSNQPQHF
cdr3_nt: TGTGCTAGTGGCCCCCCTGAGGGGTATAGCAATCAGCCCCAGCATTTT
j_call: TRBJ1-5
d_call: -
v_call: TRBV12-5
clone_size: -

cdr3_aa: CASSQERQGAGETQYF
cdr3_nt: TGTGCCAGCAGTCAAGAACGACAGGGGGCAGGGGAGACCCAGTACTTC
j_call: TRBJ2-5
d_call: TRBD1
v_call: TRBV28
clone_size: -

cdr3_aa: CASSARDWDGNEQFF
cdr3_nt: TGTGCCAGCAGTGCCCGGGACTGGGACGGGAATGAGCAGTTCTTC
j_call: TRBJ2-1
d_call: -
v_call: TRBV2
clone_size: few

cdr3_aa: CASSSSSGGRETQYF
cdr3_nt: TGTGCCAGCAGTTCTTCTAGCGGGGGAAGGGAGACCCAGTACTTC
j_call: TRBJ2-5
d_call: TRBD2
v_call: TRBV6-5
clone_size: many

cdr3_aa: CASSDPSGDQETQFF
cdr3_nt: TGCGCCAGCAGCGATCCTAGCGGGGATCAAGAGACCCAGTTCTTC
j_call: TRBJ2-1
d_call: TRBD2
v_call: TRBV5-1
clone_size: -

cdr3_aa: CASSSPRTGRGEQFF
cdr3_nt: TGTGCCAGCAGTTCCCCGCGGACTGGCCGTGGTGAGCAGTTCTTC
j_call: TRBJ2-1
d_call: -
v_call: TRBV12-3/TRBV12-4
clone_size: -

cdr3_aa: CASSERLAGGLSTDTQYF
cdr3_nt: TGTGCCAGCAGTGAAAGACTAGCGGGAGGGCTTAGCACAGATACGCAGTATTTT
j_call: TRBJ2-3
d_call: TRBD2
v_call: TRBV6-1
clone_size: once

cdr3_aa: CSASRTSGQETQYF
cdr3_nt: TGCAGTGCTAGCAGGACTAGCGGACAAGAGACCCAGTACTTC
j_call: TRBJ2-5
d_call: TRBD2
v_call: TRBV20-1
clone_size: -

cdr3_aa: CASSLDRQGRGYTF
cdr3_nt: TGTGCCAGCAGCTTAGATAGACAGGGACGCGGCTACACCTTC
j_call: TRBJ1-2
d_call: TRBD1
v_call: TRBV13
clone_size: few

cdr3_aa: CSAPDRNYGYTF
cdr3_nt: TGCAGCGCCCCGGACAGAAACTATGGCTACACCTTC
j_call: TRBJ1-2
d_call: -
v_call: TRBV29-1
clone_size: few

cdr3_aa: CSARGTSNFYEQYF
cdr3_nt: TGCAGTGCTAGAGGGACTAGCAATTTTTACGAGCAGTACTTC
j_call: TRBJ2-7
d_call: TRBD2
v_call: TRBV20-1
clone_size: few

cdr3_aa: CASSGGTSGGNEQFF
cdr3_nt: TGTGCCAGCAGCGGCGGGACTAGCGGGGGCAATGAGCAGTTCTTC
j_call: TRBJ2-1
d_call: TRBD2
v_call: TRBV9
clone_size: -